This TCR beta chain was found in a study of blood T cell repertoires in COVID-19. The study assigned cohorts using participant-reported clinical history. Two negative PCRs, clearance, or symptom resolution had been documented for recovered Cohort 3 donors. The V gene end was trimmed by 6 bases and the J gene end by 5 bases; junction bases not matched to a gene: 11. In germline, CDR1 is WSHSY, CDR2 SAAADI. The CDR3 contains 16 residues. This clone was counted between two and nine times. Methods used by the authors: Estimated nucleated cell counts came from reference gene primer amplification. Clones were sequenced by immunoSEQ multiplex PCR, and TCRdb holds only the in-frame ones, with some missing. Clone size and V and J calls were adopted from that table, with D and trimming inferred from the DNA. The sample yields under 200,000 clones, around 80% seen once.

The rearrangement joins TRBV10-2 to TRBJ2-5, with TRBD2 identical over 11 bases. This clonotype originated in a man between 50 and 59 years old who had recovered from COVID-19. Source material: PBMCs or T cells enriched from blood (not recorded which). The CDR3 nucleotides are TGCGCCAGCAGGGGACCTAGCGGGGGGCCGGGGGAGACCCAGTACTTC. Translated: CASRGPSGGPGETQYF.